The rows below give T cell receptor beta chains drawn from one sample of a study of response to subunit inactivated influenza vaccine. TCRdb recomputed calls from the RT-PCR reads with MiXCR, one row per CDR3 protein. The data contain 860,000 or so distinct CDR3 sequences, about 20% of them singletons. The material sequenced was PBMCs from blood, taken roughly 5 days after vaccination. The receptors derive from a man aged 50-60 years who received an inactivated influenza vaccine. Each CDR3 is given with its conserved first and last residue. The order of the fields is clone size, V gene, J gene, D gene, CDR3 protein, CDR3 DNA. D genes are given only for firm matches. The size entry is marked missing in some rows and otherwise reads once, few, many or a size class.

few,TRBV6-1,TRBJ2-7,NA,CASGGMFSYEQYF,TGTGCCAGCGGGGGCATGTTTAGCTACGAGCAGTACTTC
few,TRBV7-2,TRBJ2-7,TRBD1,CASSSVQGNYEQYF,TGTGCCAGCAGCTCGGTACAGGGGAACTACGAGCAGTACTTC
few,TRBV6-1,TRBJ2-3,NA,CASRPRGFSTDTQYF,TGTGCCAGCAGACCTCGGGGGTTCTCCACAGATACGCAGTATTTT
NA,TRBV9,TRBJ2-3,TRBD2,CASSVSSGRAEDTQYF,TGTGCCAGCAGCGTGTCTAGCGGGAGGGCCGAAGATACGCAGTATTTT
NA,TRBV10-3,TRBJ2-3,TRBD2,CAIRDTVAGAGTDTQYF,TGTGCCATCAGAGACACCGTAGCGGGAGCAGGCACAGATACGCAGTATTTT
many,TRBV20-1,TRBJ2-3,TRBD2,CSAPRTSGTTDTQYF,TGCAGTGCACCTCGGACTAGCGGGACCACAGATACGCAGTATTTT
few,TRBV29-1,TRBJ2-7,NA,CSVRGTYEQYF,TGCAGCGTGAGAGGGACCTACGAGCAGTACTTC
few,TRBV7-3,TRBJ2-3,NA,CASSPTSDTDTQYF,TGTGCCAGCAGCCCAACGTCAGACACAGATACGCAGTATTTT
few,TRBV3-1,TRBJ1-3,NA,CASGPPRGGNTIYF,TGTGCCAGCGGACCGCCTAGGGGAGGAAACACCATATATTTT
many,TRBV7-8,TRBJ1-6,TRBD1,CASSDRTGLYNSPLHF,TGTGCCAGCAGCGACCGGACAGGGCTCTATAATTCACCCCTCCACTTT
NA,TRBV28,TRBJ1-6,NA,CASSLFRGSYSPLHF,TGTGCCAGCAGTTTATTTAGGGGTTCGTATTCACCCCTCCACTTT
NA,TRBV11-2,TRBJ2-7,NA,CASSLDARWAGDEQYF,TGTGCCAGCAGCTTAGACGCCCGGTGGGCGGGCGACGAGCAGTACTTC
few,TRBV10-3,TRBJ2-5,TRBD2,CAISVAGGPETQYF,TGTGCCATCAGTGTAGCGGGAGGGCCGGAGACCCAGTACTTC
NA,TRBV5-1,TRBJ2-4,NA,CASSPSGGQRNIQYF,TGCGCCAGCAGCCCTAGTGGGGGACAACGAAACATTCAGTACTTC
few,TRBV9,TRBJ1-3,NA,CASSVPPGNTIYF,TGTGCCAGCAGCGTCCCGCCCGGGAACACCATATATTTT
few,TRBV20-1,TRBJ2-1,TRBD2,CSARPVAGSYEQFF,TGCAGTGCTAGACCGGTAGCGGGAAGTTATGAGCAGTTCTTC
NA,TRBV20-1,TRBJ2-7,NA,CSARDRRQVSYEQYF,TGCAGTGCTAGAGATCGTCGACAGGTCTCCTACGAGCAGTACTTC
NA,TRBV20-1,TRBJ2-1,NA,CSARRIASNEQFF,TGCAGTGCTCGTAGGATCGCCAGCAATGAGCAGTTCTTC
NA,TRBV9,TRBJ2-1,NA,CASSVEGGTYNEQFF,TGTGCCAGCAGCGTAGAAGGTGGCACGTACAATGAGCAGTTCTTC
NA,TRBV5-1,TRBJ2-6,NA,CASSPQASSGANVLTF,TGCGCCAGCAGCCCCCAGGCATCCTCTGGGGCCAACGTCCTGACTTTC
NA,TRBV20-1,TRBJ2-1,NA,CSAREQGRRDEQFF,TGCAGTGCTAGAGAACAGGGTAGGCGCGATGAGCAGTTCTTC
NA,TRBV10-3,TRBJ2-3,NA,CAISRTDGYTDTQYF,TGTGCCATCAGCAGGACCGATGGTTACACAGATACGCAGTATTTT
few,TRBV7-8,TRBJ1-6,NA,CASGTGFASPLHF,TGTGCCAGCGGCACAGGGTTTGCTTCACCCCTCCACTTT
NA,TRBV24-1,TRBJ1-5,TRBD1,CAIGTGNQPQHF,TGTGCCATCGGGACAGGGAATCAGCCCCAGCATTTT
few,TRBV24-1,TRBJ2-5,NA,CATSDGETQYF,TGTGCCACCAGTGATGGAGAGACCCAGTACTTC
NA,TRBV20-1,TRBJ2-7,TRBD2,CSAHELAGISYEQYF,TGCAGTGCACACGAACTAGCGGGAATCTCCTACGAGCAGTACTTC
NA,TRBV10-2,TRBJ2-1,NA,CASRDALGGDEQFF,TGCGCCAGCCGGGATGCCCTAGGGGGGGATGAGCAGTTCTTC
few,TRBV7-2,TRBJ2-3,TRBD2,CASSLKAGGVDTQYF,TGTGCCAGCAGCTTGAAAGCGGGGGGTGTAGATACGCAGTATTTT
NA,TRBV12-3/TRBV12-4,TRBJ1-2,TRBD1,CASSLRGRRGYTF,TGTGCCAGCAGTTTAAGGGGGCGCAGGGGCTACACCTTC
few,TRBV7-8,TRBJ2-1,NA,CASSFRGMSSYNEQFF,TGTGCCAGCAGCTTTAGAGGGATGAGCTCCTACAATGAGCAGTTCTTC
many,TRBV12-3/TRBV12-4,TRBJ1-2,TRBD1,CASNRQGAWDGYTF,TGTGCCAGCAACCGCCAGGGGGCATGGGATGGCTACACCTTC
NA,TRBV4-1,TRBJ2-3,TRBD1,CASSQSLGQATPDTQYF,TGCGCCAGCAGCCAATCTCTGGGACAGGCAACCCCAGATACGCAGTATTTT
NA,TRBV12-3/TRBV12-4,TRBJ2-7,NA,CASSDGGGEQYF,TGTGCCAGCAGTGATGGAGGGGGTGAGCAGTACTTC
NA,TRBV7-6,TRBJ2-7,NA,CASSLHREVSYEQYF,TGTGCCAGCAGCTTACACAGGGAAGTGTCTTACGAGCAGTACTTC
NA,TRBV29-1,TRBJ2-7,NA,CSVAGTGTSYEQYF,TGCAGCGTTGCGGGGACCGGGACATCCTACGAGCAGTACTTC
few,TRBV10-3,TRBJ2-1,NA,CAISAAGSNNEQFF,TGTGCCATCAGTGCTGCGGGCTCCAACAATGAGCAGTTCTTC
NA,TRBV7-8,TRBJ2-3,TRBD1,CASSLVSGTGGTDTQYF,TGTGCCAGCAGCTTAGTATCCGGGACAGGGGGAACAGATACGCAGTATTTT
NA,TRBV7-2,TRBJ2-1,NA,CASSTLLGEQFF,TGTGCCAGCAGCACCCTACTGGGAGAGCAGTTCTTC
few,TRBV5-1,TRBJ1-6,TRBD1,CASSSGQGLRSYNSPLHF,TGCGCCAGCAGCTCGGGACAGGGGCTTCGCTCCTATAATTCACCCCTCCACTTT
NA,TRBV5-1,TRBJ1-3,NA,CASSLATGVGNTIYF,TGCGCCAGCAGCTTGGCCACGGGAGTCGGAAACACCATATATTTT
many,TRBV29-1,TRBJ2-5,NA,CSVTTGRQETQYF,TGCAGCGTAACAACAGGGAGGCAAGAGACCCAGTACTTC
NA,TRBV29-1,TRBJ2-5,TRBD1,CSVTRDRMQETQYF,TGCAGCGTGACCCGGGACAGGATGCAAGAGACCCAGTACTTC
many,TRBV27,TRBJ1-6,TRBD1,CATTGGNNSPLHF,TGTGCCACCACAGGGGGGAATAATTCACCCCTCCACTTT